This TCR beta chain was found in a study of blood T cells in healthy people across ages. This CDR3 has 17 residues. The V gene lost 1 base and the J gene lost 2 bases, with 17 bases spanning the gap. Germline V lookup: CDR1 SEHNR, CDR2 FQNEAQ (reference sequence). A second PCR of 7 to 11 cycles used a sample-barcoded 5' primer and a J-beta primer mix. TCRdb re-analysed the 5' RACE reads in MiXCR, keeping a single row per CDR3 protein. The data contain roughly 1,100,000 distinct CDR3 sequences, approximately 25% of them singletons. A few counts support this clonotype. These data were likewise used in another study, on T cells of mothers and their children.

Material: blood. The genes are TRBV7-9 and TRBJ1-1, with D maybe TRBD1 (6 bases). The origin of this receptor is a girl aged 2-9 years in good health. CDR3 bases: TGTGCCAGCAGCTTAGGAGTCAGGACACAGGGAAACACTGAAGCTTTCTTT. It yields the protein CASSLGVRTQGNTEAFF.